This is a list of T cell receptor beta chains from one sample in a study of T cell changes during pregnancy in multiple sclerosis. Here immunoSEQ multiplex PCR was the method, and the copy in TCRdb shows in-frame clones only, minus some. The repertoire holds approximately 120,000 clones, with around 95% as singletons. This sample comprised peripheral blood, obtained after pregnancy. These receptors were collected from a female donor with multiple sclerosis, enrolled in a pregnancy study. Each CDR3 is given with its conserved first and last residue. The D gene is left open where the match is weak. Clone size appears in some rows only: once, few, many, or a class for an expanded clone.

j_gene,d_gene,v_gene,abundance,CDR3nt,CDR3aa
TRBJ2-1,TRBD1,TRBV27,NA,TGTGCCAGCAGTGCCTACGACAGGGGGCAGATCGGGCAGTTCTTC,CASSAYDRGQIGQFF
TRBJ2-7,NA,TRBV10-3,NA,TGTGCCATCAGTGAGTCCCAGTACGAGCAGTACTTC,CAISESQYEQYF
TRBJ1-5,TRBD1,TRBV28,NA,TGTGCCAGCAGTCTCCTACAGGGGTTTAGCAATCAGCCCCAGCATTTT,CASSLLQGFSNQPQHF
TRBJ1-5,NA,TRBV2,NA,TGTGCCAGCAGGGGGAGGAGGTCCGAGCATTTT,CASRGRRSEHF
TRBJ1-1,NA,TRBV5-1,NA,TGCGCCAGCAGCTTGGGGGGGGTAGCAAACACTGAAGCTTTCTTT,CASSLGGVANTEAFF
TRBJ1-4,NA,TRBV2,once,TGTGCCAGCCCCGCGGGGGTGGGAACTAATGAAAAACTGTTTTTT,CASPAGVGTNEKLFF
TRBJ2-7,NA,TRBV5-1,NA,TGCGCCAGCAGCTTTTTAGGGGCCCAGGGGGGCTACGAGCAGTACTTC,CASSFLGAQGGYEQYF
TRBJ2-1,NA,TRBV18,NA,TGTGCCAGCTCACCACGCCTGGCCGGCGACTACTACAATGAGCAGTTCTTC,CASSPRLAGDYYNEQFF
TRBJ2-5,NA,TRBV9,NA,TGTGCCAGCAGCGTTAGCGGCCAAGAGACCCAGTACTTC,CASSVSGQETQYF
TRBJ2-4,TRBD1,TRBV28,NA,TGTGCCAGCAGTTTCACCTTCGGACAGGGGGGATACAAAAACATTCAGTACTTC,CASSFTFGQGGYKNIQYF
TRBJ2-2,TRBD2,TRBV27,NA,TGTGCCAGCAGTTCCGCCGGCCGACTAGCGGGAAGGGCCGGGGAGCTGTTTTTT,CASSSAGRLAGRAGELFF
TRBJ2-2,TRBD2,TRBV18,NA,TGTGCCAGCTCACCGTCGGGCGGGAGGGCCGGAACCGGGGAGCTGTTTTTT,CASSPSGGRAGTGELFF